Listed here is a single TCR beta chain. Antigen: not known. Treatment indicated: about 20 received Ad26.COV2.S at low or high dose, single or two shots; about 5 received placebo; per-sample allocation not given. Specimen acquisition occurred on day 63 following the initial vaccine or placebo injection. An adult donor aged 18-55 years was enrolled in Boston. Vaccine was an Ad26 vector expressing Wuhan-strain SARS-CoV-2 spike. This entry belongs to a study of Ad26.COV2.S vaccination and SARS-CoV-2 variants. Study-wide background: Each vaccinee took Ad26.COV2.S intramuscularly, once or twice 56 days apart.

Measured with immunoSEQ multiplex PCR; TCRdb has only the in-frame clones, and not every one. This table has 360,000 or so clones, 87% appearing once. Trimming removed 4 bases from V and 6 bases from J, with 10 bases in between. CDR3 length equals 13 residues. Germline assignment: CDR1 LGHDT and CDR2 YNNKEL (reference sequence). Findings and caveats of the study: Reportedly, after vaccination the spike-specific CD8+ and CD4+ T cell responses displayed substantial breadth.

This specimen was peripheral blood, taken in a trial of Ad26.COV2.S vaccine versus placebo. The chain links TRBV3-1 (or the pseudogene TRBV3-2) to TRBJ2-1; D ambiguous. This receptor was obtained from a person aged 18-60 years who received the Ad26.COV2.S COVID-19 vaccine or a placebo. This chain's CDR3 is CASSPPSPNEQFF. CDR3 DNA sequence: TGTGCCAGCAGCCCCCCTTCACCCAATGAGCAGTTCTTC.